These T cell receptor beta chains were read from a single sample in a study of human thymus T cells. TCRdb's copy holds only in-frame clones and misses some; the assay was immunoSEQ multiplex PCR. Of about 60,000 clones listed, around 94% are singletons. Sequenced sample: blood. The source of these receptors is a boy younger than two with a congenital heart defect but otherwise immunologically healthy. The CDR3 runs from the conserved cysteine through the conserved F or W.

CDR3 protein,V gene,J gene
CASSTHPAYNEQFF,TRBV7-9,TRBJ2-1
CASSEPGQGSEQYF,TRBV6-1,TRBJ2-7
CASSLGFGRAGSYEQYF,TRBV7-9,TRBJ2-7
CASSLASQMNTEAFF,TRBV7-9,TRBJ1-1
CASRSTGAYNEQFF,TRBV2,TRBJ2-1
CASTGTKLLYTQYF,TRBV2,TRBJ2-3
CASSARDSRNQPQHF,TRBV19,TRBJ1-5
CASSQGVRADTQYF,TRBV4-1,TRBJ2-3
CASSYLRSYYGYTF,TRBV6-5,TRBJ1-2
CASTLPGGSNTEAFF,TRBV7-9,TRBJ1-1
CASSYSRGSNYGYTF,TRBV6-5,TRBJ1-2
CASSERDRYYNEQFF,TRBV2,TRBJ2-1
CGGWLCGTQETQYF,TRBV10-3,TRBJ2-5
CASSLASGRGELFF,TRBV28,TRBJ2-2
CASSQERSRDTQYF,TRBV4-1,TRBJ2-3
CASSQDTIRVELFF,TRBV4-1,TRBJ2-2
CASSGGQGKNYGYTF,TRBV2,TRBJ1-2
CASSRTSGRQNEQYF,TRBV5-1,TRBJ2-7
CASSAPSGGGNEQFF,TRBV28,TRBJ2-1
CASSYAGADNEQFF,TRBV6-5,TRBJ2-1
CASSPYPKGSSSGNTIYF,TRBV9,TRBJ1-3
CASSGGTGAGNTIYF,TRBV4-1,TRBJ1-3
CASSPHSIPGTGRLNEQFF,TRBV18,TRBJ2-1
CASTPGGAGELFF,TRBV27,TRBJ2-2
CASSWDGYYGYTF,TRBV7-2,TRBJ1-2
CSARRDNEQFF,TRBV20-1,TRBJ2-1
CASSSPRTSGRPSSYEQYF,TRBV5-1,TRBJ2-7
CASSSQLGNIQYF,TRBV14,TRBJ2-4
CASSLWGPRVPEAFF,TRBV28,TRBJ1-1
CASSLNGRGGTDTQYF,TRBV11-2,TRBJ2-3
CASSTSLRGLALPYEQYF,TRBV28,TRBJ2-7
CASSFGTGALQETQYF,TRBV5-4,TRBJ2-5
CASSLVGTYGYTF,TRBV7-2,TRBJ1-2
CASSPRGRADTQYF,TRBV6-1,TRBJ2-3
CASSSGLAGSGELFF,TRBV7-2,TRBJ2-2
CASSPPGREGIQHF,TRBV7-9,TRBJ1-5
CASSEYGATEAFF,TRBV25-1,TRBJ1-1
CASSYPGLNQPQHF,TRBV6-6,TRBJ1-5
CASSPYTGWRETQYF,TRBV6-5,TRBJ2-5
CASSSQGALPYGYTF,TRBV11-2,TRBJ1-2
CASSQDERGYEQYF,TRBV4-1,TRBJ2-7
CASSQSGTSGGTRDEQYF,TRBV4-2,TRBJ2-7
CASSYSSRAGNTIYF,TRBV6-5,TRBJ1-3
CASSLSSAGSLSNQPQHF,TRBV7-9,TRBJ1-5
CASSIYTSGSYEQYF,TRBV19,TRBJ2-7
CASSPPGGISGYTF,TRBV18,TRBJ1-2
CASSLVRQPGSYF,TRBV11-2,TRBJ2-7
CASSLTGGEQYF,TRBV5-1,TRBJ2-7
CASSLAGGPRDTQYF,TRBV6-5,TRBJ2-3
CASWNGNTIYF,TRBV28,TRBJ1-3
CASSLSRQGTEAFF,TRBV27,TRBJ1-1
CSVGTNSYEQYF,TRBV29-1,TRBJ2-7